Listed below are T cell receptor beta chains from one sample, sequenced in a study of identical twins. TCRdb itself ran the 5' RACE reads through MiXCR, one entry per CDR3 protein. The profile shows 350,000 to 500,000 distinct CDR3 sequences, approximately 18% of them singletons. Sequencing used naive T cells sorted from blood. These receptors were taken from a man aged 45-65 years in good health. CDR3s include the opening cysteine and the closing phenylalanine or tryptophan. Fields, in order: J gene, V gene, D gene, clone size, CDR3 protein, CDR3 DNA. D genes are given only for firm matches. Size is omitted from some rows. Given values are once, few, many or a class for expanded clones.

j_call: TRBJ1-1; v_call: TRBV12-3/TRBV12-4; d_call: TRBD1; clone_size: few; cdr3_aa: CASSLAQGVTEAFF; cdr3_nt: TGTGCCAGCAGTTTAGCACAGGGGGTCACTGAAGCTTTCTTT
j_call: TRBJ1-1; v_call: TRBV10-3; d_call: .; clone_size: .; cdr3_aa: CATTQTATEAFF; cdr3_nt: TGTGCCACGACCCAGACAGCCACTGAAGCTTTCTTT
j_call: TRBJ2-1; v_call: TRBV29-1; d_call: TRBD2; clone_size: few; cdr3_aa: CSVEGPGGLNEQFF; cdr3_nt: TGCAGCGTTGAAGGCCCGGGAGGATTGAATGAGCAGTTCTTC
j_call: TRBJ1-1; v_call: TRBV21-1; d_call: .; clone_size: few; cdr3_aa: CASSTGQTAEAFF; cdr3_nt: TGTGCCAGCAGCACCGGACAGACCGCTGAAGCTTTCTTT
j_call: TRBJ1-4; v_call: TRBV4-1; d_call: .; clone_size: .; cdr3_aa: CASSQDPGASNEKLFF; cdr3_nt: TGCGCCAGCAGCCAAGATCCGGGGGCCTCTAATGAAAAACTGTTTTTT
j_call: TRBJ2-1; v_call: TRBV12-3/TRBV12-4; d_call: TRBD2; clone_size: .; cdr3_aa: CASSFWGLHNEQFF; cdr3_nt: TGTGCCAGCAGTTTTTGGGGACTACATAATGAGCAGTTCTTC
j_call: TRBJ1-5; v_call: TRBV5-5; d_call: .; clone_size: many; cdr3_aa: CASSLTVVPNQPQHF; cdr3_nt: TGTGCCAGCAGCTTGACGGTAGTGCCTAATCAGCCCCAGCATTTT
j_call: TRBJ2-5; v_call: TRBV12-3/TRBV12-4; d_call: TRBD1; clone_size: few; cdr3_aa: CASSQDRGSTQYF; cdr3_nt: TGTGCCAGCAGTCAGGACAGGGGGTCGACCCAGTACTTC
j_call: TRBJ2-3; v_call: TRBV29-1; d_call: TRBD2; clone_size: many; cdr3_aa: CSVEDQAGGLADTQYF; cdr3_nt: TGCAGCGTTGAAGACCAAGCGGGGGGTTTGGCAGATACGCAGTATTTT
j_call: TRBJ2-7; v_call: TRBV7-2; d_call: TRBD1; clone_size: few; cdr3_aa: CASSLARAGGSYEQYF; cdr3_nt: TGTGCCAGCAGCTTAGCACGGGCAGGGGGTTCCTACGAGCAGTACTTC
j_call: TRBJ1-2; v_call: TRBV15; d_call: .; clone_size: many; cdr3_aa: CATSRDNYGYTF; cdr3_nt: TGTGCCACCAGCAGAGATAACTATGGCTACACCTTC
j_call: TRBJ2-1; v_call: TRBV20-1; d_call: TRBD2; clone_size: few; cdr3_aa: CSAELAGGPYNEQFF; cdr3_nt: TGCAGTGCTGAATTAGCGGGAGGACCCTACAATGAGCAGTTCTTC
j_call: TRBJ1-1; v_call: TRBV4-1; d_call: .; clone_size: few; cdr3_aa: CASSYRGEGTEAFF; cdr3_nt: TGCGCCAGCAGCTATAGGGGGGAAGGCACTGAAGCTTTCTTT
j_call: TRBJ2-7; v_call: TRBV7-2; d_call: TRBD1; clone_size: .; cdr3_aa: CASSFWTGAGSYEQYF; cdr3_nt: TGTGCCAGCAGCTTCTGGACAGGGGCCGGCTCCTACGAGCAGTACTTC
j_call: TRBJ1-4; v_call: TRBV10-3; d_call: TRBD1; clone_size: many; cdr3_aa: CAIRDREDEKLFF; cdr3_nt: TGTGCCATCAGGGACAGGGAGGATGAAAAACTGTTTTTT
j_call: TRBJ2-5; v_call: TRBV5-1; d_call: .; clone_size: once; cdr3_aa: CASSLQRQAQETQYF; cdr3_nt: TGCGCCAGCAGCTTACAGCGACAGGCCCAAGAGACCCAGTACTTC
j_call: TRBJ2-7; v_call: TRBV30; d_call: .; clone_size: .; cdr3_aa: CAWSPSLMGEQYF; cdr3_nt: TGTGCCTGGAGCCCAAGTCTGATGGGGGAGCAGTACTTC
j_call: TRBJ2-3; v_call: TRBV3-1; d_call: TRBD2; clone_size: .; cdr3_aa: CASSRDSGSGGDTQYF; cdr3_nt: TGTGCCAGCAGCCGGGATAGCGGGAGTGGGGGAGATACGCAGTATTTT
j_call: TRBJ2-5; v_call: TRBV4-2; d_call: TRBD2; clone_size: few; cdr3_aa: CASSPDYRQHGGAQYF; cdr3_nt: TGTGCCAGCAGCCCCGACTACCGACAGCACGGGGGGGCCCAGTACTTC
j_call: TRBJ2-7; v_call: TRBV4-2; d_call: .; clone_size: .; cdr3_aa: CASSSHREYEQYF; cdr3_nt: TGTGCCAGCAGCAGCCACAGGGAGTACGAGCAGTACTTC
j_call: TRBJ1-1; v_call: TRBV5-4; d_call: .; clone_size: .; cdr3_aa: CASSPGTGEGSGEAFF; cdr3_nt: TGTGCCAGCAGCCCGGGGACGGGTGAGGGTAGCGGTGAAGCTTTCTTT
j_call: TRBJ1-5; v_call: TRBV20-1; d_call: .; clone_size: few; cdr3_aa: CSAHAGQVGQPQHF; cdr3_nt: TGCAGTGCCCACGCGGGGCAGGTCGGTCAGCCCCAGCATTTT
j_call: TRBJ2-7; v_call: TRBV20-1; d_call: TRBD1; clone_size: .; cdr3_aa: CSARDTGGGPQDF; cdr3_nt: TGCAGTGCTAGAGATACAGGGGGCGGGCCCCAGGACTTC
j_call: TRBJ1-4; v_call: TRBV12-3/TRBV12-4; d_call: .; clone_size: few; cdr3_aa: CASSRGFEDEKLFF; cdr3_nt: TGTGCCAGCAGTCGGGGCTTCGAAGATGAAAAACTGTTTTTT
j_call: TRBJ1-1; v_call: TRBV5-1; d_call: .; clone_size: few; cdr3_aa: CASSLAGGFTEAFF; cdr3_nt: TGCGCCAGCAGCTTGGCCGGTGGGTTCACTGAAGCTTTCTTT
j_call: TRBJ1-5; v_call: TRBV6-2/TRBV6-3; d_call: TRBD1; clone_size: few; cdr3_aa: CASSPLNRGNQPQHF; cdr3_nt: TGTGCCAGCAGTCCCCTCAACAGGGGGAATCAGCCCCAGCATTTT
j_call: TRBJ2-2; v_call: TRBV4-2; d_call: TRBD1; clone_size: many; cdr3_aa: CASSQGGDRGGTGELFF; cdr3_nt: TGTGCCAGCAGCCAGGGGGGGGACAGGGGTGGTACCGGGGAGCTGTTTTTT
j_call: TRBJ1-2; v_call: TRBV10-3; d_call: .; clone_size: .; cdr3_aa: CAISAGTIYGYTF; cdr3_nt: TGTGCCATCAGTGCTGGGACTATTTATGGCTACACCTTC
j_call: TRBJ2-3; v_call: TRBV12-3/TRBV12-4; d_call: .; clone_size: many; cdr3_aa: CASSLLDTQYF; cdr3_nt: TGTGCCAGCAGTTTATTAGATACGCAGTATTTT
j_call: TRBJ2-1; v_call: TRBV2; d_call: .; clone_size: few; cdr3_aa: CASTNPLMYNEQFF; cdr3_nt: TGTGCCAGCACCAACCCTTTGATGTACAATGAGCAGTTCTTC
j_call: TRBJ2-7; v_call: TRBV28; d_call: .; clone_size: many; cdr3_aa: CASSLAAHTYEQYF; cdr3_nt: TGTGCCAGCAGTTTAGCTGCCCACACCTACGAGCAGTACTTC
j_call: TRBJ2-2; v_call: TRBV4-3; d_call: .; clone_size: many; cdr3_aa: CASTPVGNTGELFF; cdr3_nt: TGCGCCAGCACCCCCGTTGGAAACACCGGGGAGCTGTTTTTT